Following are 16 T cell receptor beta chains from one sample sequenced in a study of regulatory T cells in long-lasting Graves disease. The time point was: newly diagnosed GD, antithyroid drugs for less than 3 months. PBMC RNA was the source of the TCR library. Researchers made TCR beta libraries by using iRepertoire HTBI primers and running Arm-PCR on CDR3 regions. One entry per CDR3 protein results from TCRdb running MiXCR on the multiplex PCR reads. This sample has over 350,000 distinct CDR3 sequences, with roughly 15% found just once. The same data also went into a second study, on T cells in Graves' hyperthyroidism and ophthalmopathy.

The sequences come from peripheral blood mononuclear cells (PBMCs), collected at new diagnosis, from a patient treated with antithyroid drugs. All receptors derive from a woman aged 40 to 49 with Graves disease.

This clonotype was observed many times. The chain has TRBV20-1 and TRBJ2-5; 12 bases align to TRBD2. The germline CDR1 and CDR2 sequences are DFQATT and SNEGSKA (reference sequence). Trimming cost V 6 bases and J 4 bases; bases outside gene matches: 6. The CDR3 spans 14 residues. The chain's CDR3 is CSAVGLAGRETQYF. CDR3 DNA sequence: TGCAGTGCAGTAGGACTAGCGGGGAGAGAGACCCAGTACTTC.

This chain links TRBV20-1 with TRBJ1-1; no definite D call. Germline assignment: CDR1 DFQATT and CDR2 SNEGSKA (reference sequence). V was clipped by 1 base and J by 1 base, with 7 bases between them. The CDR3 is made up of 13 amino acids. The CDR3 DNA follows: TGCAGTGCTAGAGCTTCACCGAACACTGAAGCTTTCTTT. Protein sequence: CSARASPNTEAFF.

This clonotype was seen many times. This chain uses TRBV12-3 or TRBV12-4 with TRBJ2-7; D is unresolved. V lost 5 bases and J lost 4, with 6 bases in between. The CDR3 has 11 residues. The CDR3 nucleotides read TGTGCCAGCAGTCTTAAATACGAGCAGTACTTC. Translating it yields CASSLKYEQYF.

This sequence joins TRBV6-2 or TRBV6-3 and TRBJ1-5; 8 nucleotides line up with TRBD1. This CDR3 comprises 13 residues. The junction had 8 bases not matched to a gene; V was cut back by 7 bases and J by 9 bases. Germline loops: CDR1 MNHEY, CDR2 SVGEGT. CDR3 amino acids: CASTGQGGLPQHF. DNA of the CDR3: TGTGCCAGCACCGGACAGGGAGGGCTGCCCCAGCATTTT.

This clonotype was picked up many times. The chain employs TRBV2 and TRBJ2-2; the match to TRBD2 covers 8 bases. Trimming took 11 bases from V and 5 from J; bases not matched to a gene: 10. The CDR3 is 14 amino acids. Germline V CDR1 and CDR2: SNHLY, FYNNEI. CDR3 protein: CAGGVAGLTGELFF. The DNA of the CDR3 is TGTGCCGGGGGGGTAGCGGGGCTGACCGGGGAGCTGTTTTTT.

This clonotype was seen many times. The V gene is TRBV11-3, the J gene TRBJ2-1; 9 bases line up with TRBD1. After removal of 0 bases from V and 7 bases from J, the junction contained 16 bases not matched to a gene. Germline lookup yields CDR1 SGHNT and CDR2 YENEEA. This CDR3 region has 19 residues. The CDR3 DNA reads as TGTGCCAGCAGCTTAGATCGGCTGTGGCCGGGACAGGGAGGGAATGAGCAGTTCTTC. It is translated as CASSLDRLWPGQGGNEQFF.

Ten or more counts support this clonotype. This chain joins TRBV12-3 or TRBV12-4 and TRBJ1-4, with D maybe TRBD1 (5 bases). Trimming pared 5 bases from V and 7 bases from J, leaving 11 bases between. There are 13 residues in the CDR3. For the CDR3, the DNA is TGTGCCAGCAGTCCTAGGGGAGGTGAAAAACTGTTTTTT. Its translation is CASSPRGGEKLFF.

This clonotype was found many times. The chain links TRBV12-3 or TRBV12-4 to TRBJ1-5; the D gene is possibly TRBD1 (6 bases). The CDR3 is 14 residues long. Trimming stripped 3 bases from V and 4 bases from J, with 10 bases between. This CDR3 reads CASSFGQLNQPQHF. The CDR3 DNA sequence: TGTGCCAGCAGTTTTGGACAGCTTAATCAGCCCCAGCATTTT.

Turning to this clonotype: Relative to the germline gene, one junction end is altered; a read error may explain this. This chain links TRBV27 with TRBJ1-5; 8 nucleotides align to TRBD1. Germline CDR1 and CDR2: MNHEY and SMNVEV (reference sequence). The CDR3 covers 17 residues. The CDR3 sequence: CASHRTGQGGVNPPQHF. CDR3 nucleotides: TGTGCCAGTCATAGGACAGGGCAGGGAGGGGTCAATCCGCCCCAGCATTTT.

This clonotype came up many times. This rearrangement joins TRBV6-1 to TRBJ2-4, with 9 bases aligning to TRBD1. CDR1 is MNHNS and CDR2 is SASEGT in the germline V gene. Unmatched junction bases numbered 12, after V lost 0 bases and J lost 0 bases. The CDR3 runs to 20 residues. CDR3 in amino acids: CASSEAPGQGRLIAKNIQYF. CDR3 sequence (DNA): TGTGCCAGCAGTGAAGCCCCGGGACAGGGTAGACTTATAGCCAAAAACATTCAGTACTTC.

This clonotype was counted only a few times. The J gene is TRBJ2-1, the V gene TRBV12-3 or TRBV12-4; 10 bases match TRBD2. The CDR3 consists of 17 residues. V dropped 4 bases and J dropped 4; count of bases not matched to a gene: 10. In DNA, the CDR3 is TGTGCCAGCAGTTCCCAAATCGGACTAGCGGCATACAATGAGCAGTTCTTC. Its translation is CASSSQIGLAAYNEQFF.

This clonotype was recorded many times. CDR3 nucleotide sequence: TGTGCCAGCAGTTTAGGGGGACCCCCCAAGTTCTTC. Amino acid sequence: CASSLGGPPKFF. V gene TRBV12-3 or TRBV12-4 combines with J gene TRBJ2-1, with D perhaps being TRBD1 or TRBD2 (5 bases each). V lost 1 base and J 14 bases, leaving 12 bases between the germline ends. This CDR3 has 12 residues.

The table lists this clonotype with many counts. This chain uses TRBV18 with TRBJ1-2, with D possibly TRBD1 on 5 matching bases. Trimming stripped 3 bases from V and 7 bases from J, with 9 bases between. Germline V gene lookup returns CDR1 KGHSH and CDR2 LQKENI. This CDR3 comprises 12 residues. The CDR3 DNA follows: TGTGCCAGCTCACCCCAGGGTCGTGGCTACACCTTC. This gives the protein CASSPQGRGYTF. The entire variable domain, with the rest obtained from reference TRBV18 and TRBJ1-2, is as follows: NAGVMQNPRHLVRRRGQEARLRCSPMKGHSHVYWYRQLPEEGLKFMVYLQKENIIDESGMPKERFSAEFPKEGPSILRIQQVVRGDSAAYFCASSPQGRGYTFGSGTRLTVV.

A few counts support this clonotype. The gene calls are TRBV28 and TRBJ1-2, with 7 bases matching TRBD1. Germline V gives CDR1 MDHEN, CDR2 SYDVKM. V gave up 5 bases and J gave up 8 bases; unmatched junction bases: 5. The CDR3 is made up of 12 amino acids. DNA for the CDR3: TGTGCCAGCAGTGCCGGGACAGAAGGCTACACCTTC. It specifies CASSAGTEGYTF.

This clonotype appeared a few times. This rearrangement joins TRBV28 to TRBJ2-2, with TRBD2 matching over 7 bases. J was trimmed by 4 bases and V by 8 bases; bases with no gene match: 4. The germline V gene has CDR1 MDHEN and CDR2 SYDVKM. The CDR3 sequence is 13 residues long. CDR3 loop: CASGRVSTGELFF. The CDR3, as DNA: TGTGCCAGCGGGAGGGTGTCCACCGGGGAGCTGTTTTTT.

Ten or more counts support this clonotype. This chain uses TRBV11-2 with TRBJ1-2; 11 positions match TRBD1. J gave up 4 bases and V 3 bases, and 4 bases lay outside the gene matches. The CDR3 is 15 residues long. Germline V gene sequence: CDR1 SGHAT, CDR2 FQNNGV. The CDR3 sequence is CASSFLGTGGYGYTF. CDR3 sequence (DNA): TGTGCCAGCAGCTTCTTAGGGACAGGGGGCTATGGCTACACCTTC.